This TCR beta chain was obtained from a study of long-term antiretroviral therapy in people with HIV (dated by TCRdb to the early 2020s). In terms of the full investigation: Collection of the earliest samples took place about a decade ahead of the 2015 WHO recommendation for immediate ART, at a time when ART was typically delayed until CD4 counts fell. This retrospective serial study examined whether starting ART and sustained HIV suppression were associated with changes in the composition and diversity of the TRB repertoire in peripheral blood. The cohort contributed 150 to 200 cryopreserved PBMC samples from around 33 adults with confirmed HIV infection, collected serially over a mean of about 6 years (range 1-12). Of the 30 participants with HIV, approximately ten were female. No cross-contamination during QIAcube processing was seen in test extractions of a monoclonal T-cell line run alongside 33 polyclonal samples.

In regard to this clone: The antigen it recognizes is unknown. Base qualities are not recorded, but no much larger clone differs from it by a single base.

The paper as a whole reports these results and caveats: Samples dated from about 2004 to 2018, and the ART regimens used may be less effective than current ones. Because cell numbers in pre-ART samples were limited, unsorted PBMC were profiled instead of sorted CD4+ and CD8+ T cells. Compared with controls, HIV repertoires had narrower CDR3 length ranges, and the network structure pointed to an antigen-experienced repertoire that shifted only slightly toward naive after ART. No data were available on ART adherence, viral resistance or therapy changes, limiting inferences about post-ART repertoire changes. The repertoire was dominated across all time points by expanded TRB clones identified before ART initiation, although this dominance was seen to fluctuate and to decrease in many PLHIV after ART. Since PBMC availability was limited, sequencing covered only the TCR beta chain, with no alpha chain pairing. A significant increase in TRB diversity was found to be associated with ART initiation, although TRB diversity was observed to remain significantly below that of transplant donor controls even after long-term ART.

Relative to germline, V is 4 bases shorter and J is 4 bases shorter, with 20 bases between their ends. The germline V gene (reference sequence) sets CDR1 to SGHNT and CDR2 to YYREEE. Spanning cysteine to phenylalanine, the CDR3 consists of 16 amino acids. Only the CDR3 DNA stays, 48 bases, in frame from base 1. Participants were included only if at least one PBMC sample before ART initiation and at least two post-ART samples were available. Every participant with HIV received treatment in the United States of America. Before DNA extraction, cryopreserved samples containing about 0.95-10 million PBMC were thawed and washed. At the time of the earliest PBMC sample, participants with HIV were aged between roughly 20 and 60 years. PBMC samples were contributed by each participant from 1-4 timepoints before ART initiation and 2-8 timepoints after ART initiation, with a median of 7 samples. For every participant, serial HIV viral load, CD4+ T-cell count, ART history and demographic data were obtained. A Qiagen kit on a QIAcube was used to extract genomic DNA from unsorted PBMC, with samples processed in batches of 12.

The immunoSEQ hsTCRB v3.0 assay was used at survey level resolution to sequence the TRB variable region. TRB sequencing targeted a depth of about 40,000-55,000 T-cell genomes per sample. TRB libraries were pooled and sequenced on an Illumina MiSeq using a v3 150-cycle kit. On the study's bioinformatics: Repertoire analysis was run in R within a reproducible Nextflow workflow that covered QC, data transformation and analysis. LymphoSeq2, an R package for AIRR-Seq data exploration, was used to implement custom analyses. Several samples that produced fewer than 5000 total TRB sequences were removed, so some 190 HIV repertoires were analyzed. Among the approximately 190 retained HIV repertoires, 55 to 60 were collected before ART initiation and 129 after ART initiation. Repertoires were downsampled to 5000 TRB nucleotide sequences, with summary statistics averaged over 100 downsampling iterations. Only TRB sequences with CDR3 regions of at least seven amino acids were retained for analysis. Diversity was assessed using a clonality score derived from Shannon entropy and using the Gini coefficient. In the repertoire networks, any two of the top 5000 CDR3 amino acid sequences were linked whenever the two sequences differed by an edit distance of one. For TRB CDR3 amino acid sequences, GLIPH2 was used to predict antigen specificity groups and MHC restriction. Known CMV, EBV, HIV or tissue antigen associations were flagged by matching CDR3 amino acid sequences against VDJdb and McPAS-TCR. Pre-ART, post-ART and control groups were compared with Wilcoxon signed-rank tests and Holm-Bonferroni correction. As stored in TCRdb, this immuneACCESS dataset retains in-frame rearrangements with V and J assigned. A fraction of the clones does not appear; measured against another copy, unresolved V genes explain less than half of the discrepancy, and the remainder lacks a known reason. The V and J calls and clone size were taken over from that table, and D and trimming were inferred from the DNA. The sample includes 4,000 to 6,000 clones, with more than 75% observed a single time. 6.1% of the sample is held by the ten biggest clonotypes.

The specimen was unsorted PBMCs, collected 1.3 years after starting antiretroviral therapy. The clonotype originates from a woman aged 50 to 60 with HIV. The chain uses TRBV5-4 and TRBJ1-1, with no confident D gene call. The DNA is TGTGCCAGCAGCCCGGGAGGCGGACGCCCTAGCACTGAAGCTTTCTTT. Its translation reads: CASSPGGGRPSTEAFF. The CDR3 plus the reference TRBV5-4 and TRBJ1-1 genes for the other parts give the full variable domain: ETGVTQSPTHLIKTRGQQVTLRCSSQSGHNTVSWYQQALGQGPQFIFQYYREEENGRGNFPPRFSGLQFPNYSSELNVNALELDDSALYLCASSPGGGRPSTEAFFGQGTRLTVV.